Below, 23 T cell receptor beta chains from the same sample are listed, as sequenced in a study of cytomegalovirus exposure and HLA in healthy donors. PCR primers comprised 60 Vbeta and 13 Jbeta primers. Assay: immunoSEQ multiplex PCR; the TCRdb copy retains only in-frame clones and omits some. The sample carries roughly 120,000 clones, roughly 68% recorded once. The sample taken for sequencing was PBMCs. The receptors were gathered from a man aged 25-40 years in good health and CMV-seropositive.

The V and J genes are TRBV4-1 and TRBJ2-1; D unresolved. This CDR3 has 12 amino acids. Trimming removed 3 bases at V and 6 bases at J, with 6 bases between. The germline V gene encodes CDR1 MGHRA and CDR2 YSYEKL. The CDR3 sequence is CASSQPGNEQFF. The CDR3 DNA reads TGCGCCAGCAGCCAGCCGGGCAATGAGCAGTTCTTC.

The chain carries TRBV5-4 and TRBJ1-5, with D uncertain. The V gene lost 4 bases and the J gene lost 3 bases, with 5 bases spanning the gap. The CDR3 contains 12 residues. Germline values: CDR1 SGHNT, CDR2 YYREEE (reference sequence). The DNA for the CDR3 is TGTGCCAGCAGCCGAGACAATCAGCCCCAGCATTTT. Amino acid sequence: CASSRDNQPQHF. The variable domain in full, with the rest retrieved from reference TRBV5-4 and TRBJ1-5, is ETGVTQSPTHLIKTRGQQVTLRCSSQSGHNTVSWYQQALGQGPQFIFQYYREEENGRGNFPPRFSGLQFPNYSSELNVNALELDDSALYLCASSRDNQPQHFGDGTRLSIL.

This chain uses TRBV7-3 with TRBJ2-3; 14 nucleotides line up with TRBD2. In germline, CDR1 is SGHTA, CDR2 FQGTGA. The CDR3 has 16 residues. Trimming at V came to 4 bases and at J to 4 bases, leaving 4 bases not matched to a gene. The CDR3 DNA sequence: TGTGCCAGCAGCTCCGGGACTAGCGGGGGAGCAGATACGCAGTATTTT. Its protein is CASSSGTSGGADTQYF.

The rearrangement uses TRBV29-1 and TRBJ2-4; D might be TRBD1 (6 bases). The CDR3 contains 11 residues. Germline V gene sequence: CDR1 SQVTM, CDR2 ANQGSEA. Trimming removed 5 bases from V and 5 bases from J, with 7 bases in between. In DNA form, the CDR3 reads TGCAGCGTTTGGACAGAAAACATTCAGTACTTC. Translating gives CSVWTENIQYF.

V usage is TRBV7-3 and J usage is TRBJ1-4; D might be TRBD1 (6 bases). The V gene's germline CDR1 is SGHTA and CDR2 FQGTGA. The V and J ends lost 1 base and 4 bases respectively, with 16 bases between them. The CDR3 has 17 amino acids. CDR3 sequence reads: CASSLMAPGVVNEKLFF. As DNA, the CDR3 is TGTGCCAGCAGCTTAATGGCCCCAGGGGTAGTTAATGAAAAACTGTTTTTT.

This clone appeared a few times. The rearrangement links TRBV29-1 to TRBJ1-5, with TRBD1 matching over 10 bases. There are 13 residues in the CDR3. Germline V CDR1 and CDR2: SQVTM, ANQGSEA. V shed 6 bases, J shed 10 bases, and the junction held 9 bases outside the gene matches. The DNA for the CDR3 is TGCAGCGTAGGAACGGGACAGGGGTTCCCCCAGCATTTT. Protein product: CSVGTGQGFPQHF.

V usage is TRBV29-1 and J usage is TRBJ1-4, with TRBD1 matching 9 bases. This CDR3 region has 15 residues. Trimming cost V 7 bases and J 7 bases; bases outside gene matches: 13. The germline V gene has CDR1 SQVTM and CDR2 ANQGSEA. In DNA form, the CDR3 reads TGCAGCGCGAGTGCTAGGACAGGGGCGGGTGAAAAACTGTTTTTT. This gives the protein CSASARTGAGEKLFF. The variable domain in full, with the rest retrieved from reference TRBV29-1 and TRBJ1-4, is SAVISQKPSRDICQRGTSLTIQCQVDSQVTMMFWYRQQPGQSLTLIATANQGSEATYESGFVIDKFPISRPNLTFSTLTVSNMSPEDSSIYLCSASARTGAGEKLFFGSGTQLSVL.

This chain connects TRBV4-1 to TRBJ2-3; 8 bases agree with TRBD2. Trimming at V came to 11 bases and at J to 2 bases, leaving 6 bases not matched to a gene. The germline V gene encodes CDR1 MGHRA and CDR2 YSYEKL. There are 13 residues in the CDR3. In DNA form, the CDR3 reads TGCGCCTCAAGCGGGGGCTTCACAGATACGCAGTATTTT. Amino acids: CASSGGFTDTQYF.

The V and J genes are TRBV30 and TRBJ2-6; D unclear. V lost 2 bases to trimming and J lost 4 bases, with 12 bases between them. CDR1 and CDR2 from the germline V gene are GTSNPN and SVGIG (reference sequence). This CDR3 has 15 amino acids. CDR3 in DNA: TGTGCCTGGAGTCCTCTAAACCGGGGGGCCAACGTCCTGACTTTC. This sequence encodes CAWSPLNRGANVLTF.

The V and J genes are TRBV27 and TRBJ1-1; no firm D call. Between the trimmed V and J ends, which lost 0 bases and 2 bases, there was a span of 10 bases. The CDR3 totals 15 residues. The germline CDR1 and CDR2 sequences are MNHEY and SMNVEV (reference sequence). CDR3 DNA sequence: TGTGCCAGCAGTTTATCGTACGGGAGTAACACTGAAGCTTTCTTT. Its protein product is CASSLSYGSNTEAFF.

This clone was counted a few times. The chain is built from TRBV6-1 and TRBJ2-7, with TRBD1 matching 8 bases. V lost 5 bases to trimming and J lost 6 bases; unmatched junction nucleotides: 6. The CDR3 loop spans 13 amino acids. The germline V gene encodes CDR1 MNHNS and CDR2 SASEGT. This chain's CDR3 is CASSTWTGREQYV. The CDR3 DNA reads TGTGCCAGCAGTACTTGGACAGGGCGCGAGCAGTACGTC.

In its sample, this clone was seen once. This chain links TRBV7-2 with TRBJ2-3; 8 positions agree with TRBD1. The CDR3 is 15 amino acids. Trimming cost V 5 bases and J 5 bases; bases outside gene matches: 9. The germline V gene has CDR1 SGHTA and CDR2 FQGNSA. CDR3 nucleotide sequence: TGTGCCAGCAGCACTGCGACAGGGACAGGAGATACGCAGTATTTT. This encodes CASSTATGTGDTQYF.

This rearrangement joins TRBV28 to TRBJ2-1; 7 nucleotides line up with TRBD1. Per the germline V gene, CDR1 is MDHEN and CDR2 is SYDVKM. This CDR3 spans 16 amino acids. V lost 4 bases, J lost 14 bases, and 20 bases stayed unmatched. The CDR3 DNA is TGTGCCAGCAGTTCTAATACCGGGACAGTCACCGGTATGAAGTTCTTC. Translation gives CASSSNTGTVTGMKFF. The whole variable domain, filled in from reference TRBV28 and TRBJ2-1, reads DVKVTQSSRYLVKRTGEKVFLECVQDMDHENMFWYRQDPGLGLRLIYFSYDVKMKEKGDIPEGYSVSREKKERFSLILESASTNQTSMYLCASSSNTGTVTGMKFFGPGTRLTVL.

This chain uses TRBV11-2 with TRBJ2-7; weak D call: TRBD2 (5 bases). This CDR3 has 12 residues. Germline V gene data show CDR1 as SGHAT and CDR2 as FQNNGV. Deletions cut 5 bases from V and 3 bases from J, with 8 bases between. The CDR3 nucleotides are TGTGCCAGCAGCCCCGGGGTCTACGAGCAGTACGTC. This codes for CASSPGVYEQYV.

The chain recombines TRBV7-3 with TRBJ2-1; 9 bases map to TRBD2. Germline-derived CDR1 and CDR2 are SGHTA and FQGTGA. CDR3 length: 16 residues. J was trimmed by 7 bases and V by 5 bases; bases with no gene match: 12. The CDR3 reads CASSPLGGRAGNEQFF. CDR3 coding DNA: TGTGCCAGCAGCCCCTTAGGCGGGAGGGCCGGGAATGAGCAGTTCTTC.

This clone was seen a handful of times. The sample holds other DNA sequences that translate to the same CDR3. The gene calls are TRBV2 and TRBJ2-1; D not certain. The CDR3 extends over 11 amino acids. V shed 6 bases and J shed 4 bases, with 4 bases lying between them. Germline values: CDR1 SNHLY, CDR2 FYNNEI. The CDR3 region has the DNA TGTGCCAGCAGCAGTTACAATGAGCAGTTCTTC. Its translation: CASSSYNEQFF.

This sequence joins TRBV19 and TRBJ2-1; TRBD1 matches 7 bases. The V and J ends lost 6 bases and 16 bases, in that order; junction bases with no gene match: 12. This CDR3 is built from 12 residues. Germline V gene data show CDR1 as LNHDA and CDR2 as SQIVND (reference sequence). The CDR3 coding sequence is TGTGCCAGTAGCCAGACAGGGCCCTCAAGATTCTTC. The encoded protein is CASSQTGPSRFF.

CDR3 DNA sequence: TGCGCCAGCAGCTTGGCCGATCTCGGGGGGGCCGGAACCGGGGAGCTGTTTTTT. Protein: CASSLADLGGAGTGELFF. This chain uses TRBV5-1 with TRBJ2-2; 8 positions match TRBD2. Germline V lookup: CDR1 SGHRS, CDR2 YFSETQ. CDR3 size: 18 residues. V shed 0 bases and J 5 bases; nucleotides not matched to a gene: 12.

The chain uses TRBV5-4 and TRBJ1-2; D gene ambiguous. From germline, CDR1 is SGHNT and CDR2 YYREEE (reference sequence). Trimming shortened V by 1 base and J by 4 bases, and 11 bases separated the two germline ends. This CDR3 region has 14 residues. CDR3 sequence (DNA): TGTGCCAGCAGCTTGAGGCAGAGGTTCTATGGCTACACCTTC. This translates into CASSLRQRFYGYTF.

The chain combines TRBV29-1 with TRBJ2-1; 8 nucleotides match TRBD2. The length of the CDR3 is 18 residues. J was trimmed by 0 bases and V by 5 bases; bases with no gene match: 15. Germline assignment: CDR1 SQVTM and CDR2 ANQGSEA. DNA of the CDR3: TGCAGCGTTCTTTTAAGCGGGAGCGCCGAATTCTCCTACAATGAGCAGTTCTTC. It encodes CSVLLSGSAEFSYNEQFF.

This chain joins TRBV25-1 and TRBJ1-6, with D tentatively TRBD1 (5 bases). The CDR3 runs to 16 residues. V was clipped by 1 base and J by 7 bases, with 14 bases between them. Looked up from germline, CDR1 is MGHDK and CDR2 is SYGVNS. The CDR3 DNA is TGTGCCAGCAGTGAATCGGGTTGGGGGGACAATTCACCCCTCCACTTT. It translates to CASSESGWGDNSPLHF.

The rearrangement uses TRBV7-8 and TRBJ2-2, with 12 bases matching TRBD2. V was pared by 4 bases and J by 4 bases, with 7 bases of the junction left unmatched. Germline CDR1 is SGHVS and CDR2 is FQNEAQ. The CDR3 contains 17 residues. The CDR3 sequence: CASSYGLAGRGTGELFF. The CDR3 bases are TGTGCCAGCAGCTACGGACTAGCGGGACGGGGCACCGGGGAGCTGTTTTTT.

The chain couples TRBV11-2 to TRBJ2-7; the match to TRBD2 covers 10 bases. V was clipped by 5 bases and J by 2 bases; unmatched bases: 9. This CDR3 region has 16 residues. CDR1 and CDR2 from the germline V gene are SGHAT and FQNNGV. The CDR3 loop reads CASSILTSGTTYEQYF. The CDR3 DNA reads TGTGCCAGCAGCATACTAACTAGCGGGACGACCTACGAGCAGTACTTC.